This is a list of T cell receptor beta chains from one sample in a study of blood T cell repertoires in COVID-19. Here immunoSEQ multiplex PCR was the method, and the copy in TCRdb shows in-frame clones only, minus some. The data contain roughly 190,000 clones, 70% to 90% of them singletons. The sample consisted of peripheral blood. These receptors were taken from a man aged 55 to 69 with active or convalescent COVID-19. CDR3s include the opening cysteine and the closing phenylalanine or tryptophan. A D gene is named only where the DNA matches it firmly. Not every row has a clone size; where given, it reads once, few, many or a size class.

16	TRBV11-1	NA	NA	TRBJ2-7	CASSLDRFRERYEQYF	TGTGCCAGCAGCTTAGACAGATTTCGGGAACGCTACGAGCAGTACTTC
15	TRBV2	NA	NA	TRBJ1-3	CASTTWGRTGNTIYF	TGTGCCAGCACCACGTGGGGGAGGACTGGAAACACCATATATTTT
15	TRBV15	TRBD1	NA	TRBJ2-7	CATSREGTGAYEQYF	TGTGCCACCAGCAGAGAAGGGACAGGGGCCTACGAGCAGTACTTC
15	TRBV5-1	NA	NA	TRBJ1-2	CASSPWGGGHYGYTF	TGCGCCAGCAGCCCATGGGGAGGGGGACACTATGGCTACACCTTC
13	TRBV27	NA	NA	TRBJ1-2	CASSPAAGVGYTF	TGTGCCAGCAGTCCCGCCGCGGGTGTTGGCTACACCTTC
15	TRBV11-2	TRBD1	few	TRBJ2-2	CASSLKQGLTGELFF	TGTGCCAGCAGCTTGAAACAGGGGTTAACCGGGGAGCTGTTTTTT
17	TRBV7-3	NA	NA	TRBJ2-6	CASSLRGGSSGANVLTF	TGTGCCAGCAGCTTACGAGGTGGGAGCTCTGGGGCCAACGTCCTGACTTTC
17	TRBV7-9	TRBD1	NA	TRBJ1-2	CASSSNPGQGTNYGYTF	TGTGCCAGCAGCTCCAACCCGGGACAGGGGACTAACTATGGCTACACCTTC
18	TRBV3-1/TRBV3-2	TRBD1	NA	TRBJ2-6	CASSLRDRGSAGANVLTF	TGTGCCAGCAGCCTCCGGGACAGGGGGTCGGCTGGGGCCAACGTCCTGACTTTC
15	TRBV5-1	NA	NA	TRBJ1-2	CASSLGFRGVGGYTF	TGCGCCAGCAGCTTGGGGTTTCGGGGGGTGGGGGGCTACACCTTC
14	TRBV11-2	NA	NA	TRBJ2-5	CASSPLGVGETQYF	TGTGCCAGCAGCCCCCTCGGGGTCGGGGAGACCCAGTACTTC
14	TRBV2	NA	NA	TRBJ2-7	CASSAQGTTYEQYF	TGTGCCAGCAGTGCACAGGGTACAACCTACGAGCAGTACTTC
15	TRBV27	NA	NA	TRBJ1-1	CASSLNRAMNTEAFF	TGTGCCAGCAGTTTAAACAGGGCGATGAACACTGAAGCTTTCTTT
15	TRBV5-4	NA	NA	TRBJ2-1	CASSDGQSPYNEQFF	TGTGCCAGCAGCGACGGACAGAGTCCCTACAATGAGCAGTTCTTC
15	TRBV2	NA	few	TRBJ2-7	CASKDPGHTTYEQYF	TGTGCCAGCAAAGATCCGGGACATACGACCTACGAGCAGTACTTC
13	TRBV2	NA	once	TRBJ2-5	CATTGTNQETQYF	TGTGCCACCACAGGGACAAACCAAGAGACCCAGTACTTC
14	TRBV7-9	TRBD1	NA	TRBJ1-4	CASSPGTGREKLFF	TGTGCCAGCAGCCCTGGGACAGGTCGTGAAAAACTGTTTTTT
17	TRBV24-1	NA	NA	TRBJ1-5	CATSDLLTRGNNQPQHF	TGTGCCACCAGTGATTTGCTAACCAGGGGTAACAATCAGCCCCAGCATTTT
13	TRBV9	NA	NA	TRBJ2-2	CASSFRGSGELFF	TGTGCCAGCAGCTTCAGGGGATCCGGGGAGCTGTTTTTT
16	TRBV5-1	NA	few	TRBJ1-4	CASSTQTGPTNEKLFF	TGCGCCAGCAGCACCCAGACAGGCCCAACTAATGAAAAACTGTTTTTT
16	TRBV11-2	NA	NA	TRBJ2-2	CASSRTGTMNTGELFF	TGTGCCAGCAGCCGCACCGGGACAATGAACACCGGGGAGCTGTTTTTT
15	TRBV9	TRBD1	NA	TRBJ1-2	CASSVGGTGNYGYTF	TGTGCCAGCAGCGTAGGTGGGACAGGGAACTATGGCTACACCTTC
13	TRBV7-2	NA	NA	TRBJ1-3	CASSGTPGNTIYF	TGTGCCAGCAGCGGGACACCCGGAAACACCATATATTTT
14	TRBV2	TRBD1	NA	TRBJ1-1	CASEHTGAETEAFF	TGTGCCAGCGAGCATACAGGGGCGGAGACTGAAGCTTTCTTT
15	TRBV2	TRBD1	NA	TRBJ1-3	CASSDQSGGGNTIYF	TGTGCCAGCAGTGATCAGTCAGGGGGTGGAAACACCATATATTTT
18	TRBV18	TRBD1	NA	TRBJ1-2	CASSQGARRQGAIGGYTF	TGTGCCAGCTCACAGGGAGCCAGGAGACAGGGGGCGATCGGTGGCTACACCTTC
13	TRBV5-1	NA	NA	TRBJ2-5	CASRPAGAETQYF	TGCGCCAGCAGGCCCGCGGGGGCAGAGACCCAGTACTTC
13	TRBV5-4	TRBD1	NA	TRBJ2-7	CASSQGQGNEQYF	TGTGCCAGCAGCCAGGGACAGGGCAACGAGCAGTACTTC
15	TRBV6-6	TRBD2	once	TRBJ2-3	CASSYSAGGADTQYF	TGTGCCAGCAGTTACTCGGCGGGGGGCGCAGATACGCAGTATTTT
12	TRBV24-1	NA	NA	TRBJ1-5	CATNDPGQPQHF	TGTGCCACCAACGACCCGGGTCAGCCCCAGCATTTT
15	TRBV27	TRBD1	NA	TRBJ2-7	CASSYRPGQVYEQYF	TGTGCCAGCAGTTACAGACCGGGACAGGTTTACGAGCAGTACTTC
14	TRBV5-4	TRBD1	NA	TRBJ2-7	CASSHAGQGNEQYF	TGTGCCAGCAGCCACGCGGGACAGGGGAACGAGCAGTACTTC
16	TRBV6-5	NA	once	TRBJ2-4	CASSSLSLGAKNIQYF	TGTGCCAGCAGTTCTCTCTCGCTCGGAGCCAAAAACATTCAGTACTTC
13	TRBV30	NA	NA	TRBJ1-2	CAWRNRLNYGYTF	TGTGCCTGGAGAAACAGGCTAAACTATGGCTACACCTTC
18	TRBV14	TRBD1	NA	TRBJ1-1	CASSSAGQGTRSNTEAFF	TGTGCCAGCTCCTCCGCGGGACAGGGGACCAGATCGAACACTGAAGCTTTCTTT
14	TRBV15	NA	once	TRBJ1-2	CATSPPNRDGGYTF	TGTGCCACCAGCCCACCCAACAGGGATGGTGGCTACACCTTC
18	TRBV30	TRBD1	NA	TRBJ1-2	CAWRFPGDRGLECYGYTF	TGTGCCTGGAGGTTCCCAGGGGACAGGGGGCTGGAGTGCTATGGCTACACCTTC
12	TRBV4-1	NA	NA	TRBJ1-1	CASRHGYTEAFF	TGCGCCAGCAGACACGGGTACACTGAAGCTTTCTTT
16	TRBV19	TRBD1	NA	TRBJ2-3	CASSIRRRTGGDTQYF	TGTGCCAGTAGTATTAGGAGGAGGACAGGGGGTGATACGCAGTATTTT
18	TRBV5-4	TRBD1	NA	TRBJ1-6	CASRPGQGAGWDNSPLHF	TGTGCCAGCCGCCCGGGACAGGGGGCCGGATGGGATAATTCACCCCTCCACTTT
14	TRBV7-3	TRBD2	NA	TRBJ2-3	CASSRGGATDTQYF	TGTGCCTCCTCCCGGGGGGGTGCCACAGATACGCAGTATTTT
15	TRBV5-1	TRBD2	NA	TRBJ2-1	CASSQTPGLSNEQFF	TGCGCCAGCAGCCAAACTCCGGGACTATCTAATGAGCAGTTCTTC
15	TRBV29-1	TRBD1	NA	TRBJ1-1	CSATRWGQLNTEAFF	TGCAGCGCTACCCGGTGGGGACAGCTTAACACTGAAGCTTTCTTT
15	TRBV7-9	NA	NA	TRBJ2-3	CASSLRQGSTDTQYF	TGTGCCAGCAGCTTACGGCAGGGTAGTACAGATACGCAGTATTTT
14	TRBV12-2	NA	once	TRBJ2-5	CASRLPTEKETQYF	TGTGCAAGTCGCTTACCGACGGAGAAAGAGACCCAGTACTTC
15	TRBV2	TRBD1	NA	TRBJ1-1	CASSAQGQGRSEAFF	TGTGCCAGCAGTGCCCAGGGACAGGGACGGTCTGAAGCTTTCTTT